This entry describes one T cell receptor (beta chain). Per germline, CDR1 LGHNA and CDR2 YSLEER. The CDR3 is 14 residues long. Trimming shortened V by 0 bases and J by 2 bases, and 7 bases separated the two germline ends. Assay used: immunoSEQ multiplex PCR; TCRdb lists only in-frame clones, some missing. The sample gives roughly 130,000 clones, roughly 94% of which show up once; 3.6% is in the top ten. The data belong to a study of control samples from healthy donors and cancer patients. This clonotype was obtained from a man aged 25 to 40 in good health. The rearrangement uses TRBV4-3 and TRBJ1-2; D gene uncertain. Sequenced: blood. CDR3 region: CASSQDRSNYGYTF. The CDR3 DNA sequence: TGCGCCAGCAGCCAAGATCGCAGCAACTATGGCTACACCTTC.